The 13 T cell receptor beta chains below were found in one sample sequenced in a study of cytomegalovirus exposure and HLA in healthy donors. With 60 Vbeta and 13 Jbeta primers, the PCR was carried out. TCRdb's table, derived via immunoSEQ multiplex PCR, lists solely in-frame clones and lacks some. This table holds around 71,000 clones, about 60% found once. Sequences were obtained from PBMCs. These TCRs come from a man aged 30 to 39 in good health and CMV-seropositive.

This clone showed up just a few times. The chain carries TRBV6-5 and TRBJ2-3; 10 positions agree with TRBD2. J lost 0 bases, V lost 6 bases, and 3 bases had no gene match. The length of the CDR3 is 15 residues. CDR1 is MNHEY and CDR2 is SVGAGI in the germline V gene. CDR3 in amino acids: CASSIAGGSTDTQYF. In nucleotides, the CDR3 is TGTGCCAGCAGCATAGCGGGAGGAAGCACAGATACGCAGTATTTT.

This chain connects TRBV28 to TRBJ1-2, with TRBD1 identical over 8 bases. CDR1 is MDHEN, CDR2 SYDVKM, per germline. This CDR3 comprises 15 residues. V shed 4 bases and J 8 bases; nucleotides not matched to a gene: 12. Here the CDR3 DNA reads TGTGCCAGCAGTTCCCCTCCGGAGACAGGGGACGGCTACACCTTC. Translation gives CASSSPPETGDGYTF.

There are a few counts of this clone. This rearrangement joins TRBV6-5 to TRBJ1-1; tentative D call: TRBD1 (5 bases). Germline V gene data show CDR1 as MNHEY and CDR2 as SVGAGI. Deletions cut 7 bases from V and 1 base from J, with 16 bases between. The CDR3 is 15 residues long. The DNA for the CDR3 is TGTGCCAGCATCCCGGTAGGGGCGAAGAACACTGAAGCTTTCTTT. This translates into CASIPVGAKNTEAFF.

V is TRBV13 and J is TRBJ1-1; D ambiguous. Trimming cost V 0 bases and J 3 bases, with 8 bases left between them. The CDR3 length is 14 residues. From germline, CDR1 is PRHDT and CDR2 FYEKMQ (reference sequence). The CDR3 loop is CASSLGEIHTEAFF. CDR3 in DNA: TGTGCCAGCAGCTTAGGGGAGATTCACACTGAAGCTTTCTTT.

CDR3 residues: CASSLTITGAGEQYF. CDR3 sequence (DNA): TGTGCCAGCAGTTTAACAATCACAGGGGCCGGAGAGCAGTACTTC. The J gene is TRBJ2-7, the V gene TRBV27; 7 bases map to TRBD1. The CDR3 sequence is 15 residues long. V shed 2 bases and J 7 bases; nucleotides not matched to a gene: 11. The germline V gene has CDR1 MNHEY and CDR2 SMNVEV (reference sequence).

Remarks on this clone: At one end the junction does not follow the germline gene, possibly because of a read error. CDR3 sequence: CASSTGQNNRPQHF. For the CDR3, the DNA is TGTGCCAGCAGCACGGGACAGAACAATCGGCCCCAGCATTTT. The gene calls are TRBV7-8 and TRBJ1-5, with 7 bases matching TRBD1. Germline V lookup: CDR1 SGHVS, CDR2 FQNEAQ. The CDR3 totals 14 residues.

This rearrangement joins TRBV29-1 to TRBJ2-7, with D perhaps matching TRBD2 (6 bases). Germline CDR1 SQVTM, CDR2 ANQGSEA. The length of the CDR3 is 14 residues. V gave up 3 bases and J gave up 7 bases, with 19 bases separating them. Written as DNA, the CDR3 is TGCAGCGTTGATGGAGGGGCCGCTGTGAGGGAGCAGTACTTC. Translated: CSVDGGAAVREQYF.

This clone was seen a few times. The chain combines TRBV6-1 with TRBJ1-4, with D hard to call. Germline V gene sequence: CDR1 MNHNS, CDR2 SASEGT. The CDR3 contains 13 residues. The germline V and J ends were trimmed by 1 base and 7 bases, with 7 bases remaining between them. CDR3 residues: CASSEGEGEKLFF. The DNA of the CDR3 is TGTGCCAGCAGTGAAGGGGAGGGTGAAAAACTGTTTTTT.

The V call is TRBV5-6, the J call TRBJ2-1; 9 nucleotides agree with TRBD2. Germline loops: CDR1 SGHDT, CDR2 YYEEEE. Losses at the gene ends were 5 bases for V and 7 bases for J; bases not matched to a gene: 10. This CDR3 is 15 amino acids long. The CDR3 bases are TGTGCCAGCAGACCGCCTAGCGGGATCCTAAATGAGCAGTTCTTC. As protein: CASRPPSGILNEQFF. The whole variable domain, filled in from reference TRBV5-6 and TRBJ2-1, reads DAGVTQSPTHLIKTRGQQVTLRCSPKSGHDTVSWYQQALGQGPQFIFQYYEEEERQRGNFPDRFSGHQFPNYSSELNVNALLLGDSALYLCASRPPSGILNEQFFGPGTRLTVL.

This clone occurred a few times. The chain employs TRBV7-3 and TRBJ2-1; 10 nucleotides agree with TRBD2. CDR3 length: 17 residues. V was clipped by 1 base and J by 0 bases; unmatched bases: 3. In germline, CDR1 is SGHTA, CDR2 FQGTGA. In DNA form, the CDR3 reads TGTGCCAGCAGCTTAAACCCTAGCGGGAGCTCCTACAATGAGCAGTTCTTC. Its translation is CASSLNPSGSSYNEQFF.

This chain connects TRBV7-9 to TRBJ1-4; D is uncertain. Germline CDR1 reads SEHNR; CDR2 reads FQNEAQ (reference sequence). The CDR3 consists of 13 residues. Deletions cut 7 bases from V and 0 bases from J, with 6 bases between. For the CDR3, the DNA is TGTGCCAGCATGAGGGCAACTAATGAAAAACTGTTTTTT. As protein: CASMRATNEKLFF. The variable domain in full, completed from reference TRBV7-9 and TRBJ1-4, reads DTGVSQNPRHKITKRGQNVTFRCDPISEHNRLYWYRQTLGQGPEFLTYFQNEAQLEKSRLLSDRFSAERPKGSFSTLEIQRTEQGDSAMYLCASMRATNEKLFFGSGTQLSVL.

This rearrangement joins TRBV7-9 to TRBJ1-5, with 8 positions matching TRBD1. This CDR3 contains 18 residues. V was pared by 5 bases and J by 0 bases, with 12 bases of the junction left unmatched. The germline V gene has CDR1 SEHNR and CDR2 FQNEAQ (reference sequence). The CDR3 loop reads CASSLYRGGINSNQPQHF. CDR3 nucleotides: TGTGCCAGCAGCCTCTACAGGGGGGGGATTAATAGCAATCAGCCCCAGCATTTT.

In this sample, this clone turned up a few times. The rearrangement joins TRBV6-1 to TRBJ1-6; D is perhaps TRBD1 (6 bases). Germline values: CDR1 MNHNS, CDR2 SASEGT. Trimming took 1 base from V and 5 from J, leaving 9 bases between them. This CDR3 is built from 15 residues. CDR3: CASSEDAGDNSPLHF. The CDR3 DNA reads as TGTGCCAGCAGTGAAGATGCAGGGGATAATTCACCCCTCCACTTT.